This T cell receptor beta chain was retrieved from a study of cytomegalovirus exposure and HLA in healthy donors. A note on this clone: The antigen remains undetermined.

Overall study results and limits: Researchers reported in a later analysis that a missense DCLRE1C variant was tied to TCR beta V- and J-gene trimming. What TCR beta sequences reportedly achieved was accurate prediction of HLA-A and HLA-B alleles in most subjects.

PCR primers comprised 60 Vbeta and 13 Jbeta primers. The repertoire was sequenced with immunoSEQ multiplex PCR; TCRdb's copy has only in-frame clones and lacks some. The sample has about 98,000 clones; about three quarters are singletons. The V gene lost 3 bases and the J gene lost 8 bases, with 11 bases spanning the gap. The CDR3 contains 12 residues. Germline CDR1 reads SGHRS; CDR2 reads YFSETQ. The sequencing input was PBMCs. The gene calls are TRBV5-1 and TRBJ1-1; D uncertain. This sequence was found in a man aged 35-49 years in good health and CMV-seronegative. CDR3 coding DNA: TGCGCCAGCAGCTCTATTACCGGGGAAGCTTTCTTT. As protein: CASSSITGEAFF.